This paragraph covers one TCR beta chain sequence. Its antigen is not identified. Sequenced by immunoSEQ multiplex PCR; TCRdb stores in-frame clones only, minus some. This sample yields 100,000 to 150,000 clones, of which 90% are seen a single time; 4% to 5.5% belongs to the top ten. The CDR3 length is 17 residues. The V gene lost 6 bases and the J gene lost 1 base, with 22 bases spanning the gap. This sample stems from a study of T cell responses to AZD1222 COVID-19 vaccine. Study outcomes and limitations: Nearly half of the spike-specific TCRs reportedly recognize variant regions that carry no mutations. Receipt of two AZD1222 doses was followed by a rise in Spike-specific TCR breadth and depth. Donors in the cohort were predominantly white British and more often female, and clonal diversity was possibly underestimated.

This chain uses TRBV23-1 with TRBJ2-7, with D uncertain. TRBV23-1 is sorted into the ORF group, with uncertain function. The starting material was peripheral blood, obtained on day 0 of MenACWY control vaccination. This receptor was identified in an adult in good health. The CDR3 here is CASSQNPQWPQSYEQYV. DNA of the CDR3: TGCGCCAGCAGCCAAAACCCCCAATGGCCCCAGTCCTACGAGCAGTACGTC.